What follows describes a single T cell receptor beta chain. Its antigen is not known. If patients had autoimmune disease history or systemic immunosuppression, they were excluded. The data were taken from a study of OX40 agonist ivuxolimab in advanced cancers. At the level of the study: Treatment of patients was with ivuxolimab, an agonistic anti-OX40 (CD134) antibody.

Data came from immunoSEQ multiplex PCR; TCRdb stores just in-frame clones and leaves some out. This table has about 72,000 clones, roughly 80% appearing once. Broader study findings: By week 6 at 0.1 to 3.0 mg/kg, blood CD4+ and CD8+ T cells had expanded clonally.

The V gene's germline CDR1 is LNHDA and CDR2 SQIVND (reference sequence). The CDR3 is 15 amino acids. With 4 bases clipped from V and 1 base from J, the junction kept 3 bases outside the gene matches. Sequencing used CD4+ or CD8+ T cells sorted from blood, obtained in a trial of the OX40 agonist ivuxolimab. This receptor was identified in an adult with an advanced solid tumor such as melanoma, head and neck, liver or kidney cancer. The J gene is TRBJ2-5, the V gene TRBV19; 10 bases align to TRBD2. The CDR3 nucleotides read TGTGCCAGTAGTAGACAGCGGGGGGGCCAAGAGACCCAGTACTTC. Its protein is CASSRQRGGQETQYF.